This T cell receptor (beta chain) emerged from a study of blood T cell repertoires in COVID-19. Study-level background: Sites in the United States, Italy and Spain provided acute and convalescent COVID-19 samples. From T cells, B-cell-depleted T cells, or PBMCs came the material, which was cDNA or gDNA.

Profiling relied on immunoSEQ multiplex PCR, and the TCRdb table lists in-frame clones only, not all of them. Of roughly 50,000 clones listed, 85% to 95% were seen once; the top ten hold about 4%. Germline CDR1 is SGHDT and CDR2 is YYEEEE. The CDR3 consists of 15 residues. V shed 4 bases and J 4 bases; nucleotides not matched to a gene: 11. The clonotype was recovered from a man aged 50-59 years with acute or convalescent COVID-19. What was sequenced was peripheral blood. The chain has TRBV5-6 and TRBJ2-7; TRBD1 agrees at 7 bases. This chain's CDR3 is CASSRLQGNTYEQYF. CDR3 nucleotide sequence: TGTGCCAGCAGCCGATTACAGGGGAACACGTACGAGCAGTACTTC.